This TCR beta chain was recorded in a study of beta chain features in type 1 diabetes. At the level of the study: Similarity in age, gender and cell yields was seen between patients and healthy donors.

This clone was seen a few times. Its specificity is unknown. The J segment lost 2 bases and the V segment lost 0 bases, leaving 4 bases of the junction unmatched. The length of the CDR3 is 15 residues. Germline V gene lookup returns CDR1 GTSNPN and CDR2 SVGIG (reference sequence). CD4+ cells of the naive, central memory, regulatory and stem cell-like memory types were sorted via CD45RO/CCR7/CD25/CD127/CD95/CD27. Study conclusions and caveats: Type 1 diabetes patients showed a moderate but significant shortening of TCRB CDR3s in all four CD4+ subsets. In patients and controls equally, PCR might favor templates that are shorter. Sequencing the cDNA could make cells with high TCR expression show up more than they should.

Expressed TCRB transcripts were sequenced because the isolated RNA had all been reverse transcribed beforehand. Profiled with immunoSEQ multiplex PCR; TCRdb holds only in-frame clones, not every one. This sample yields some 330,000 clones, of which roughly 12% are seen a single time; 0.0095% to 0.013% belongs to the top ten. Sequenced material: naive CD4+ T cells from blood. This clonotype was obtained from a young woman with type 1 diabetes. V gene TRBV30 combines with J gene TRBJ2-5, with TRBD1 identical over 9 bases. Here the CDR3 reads CAWSVRGQGQETQYF. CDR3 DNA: TGTGCCTGGAGTGTACGGGGACAGGGACAAGAGACCCAGTACTTC. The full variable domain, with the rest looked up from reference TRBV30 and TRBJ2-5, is SQTIHQWPATLVQPVGSPLSLECTVEGTSNPNLYWYRQAAGRGLQLLFYSVGIGQISSEVPQNLSASRPQDRQFILSSKKLLLSDSGFYLCAWSVRGQGQETQYFGPGTRLLVL.